Listed below are T cell receptor beta chains from one sample, sequenced in a study of T-cell reconstitution after alpha-beta-depleted transplantation in children. Via MiXCR, TCRdb re-called the PCR reads, giving one row per CDR3 protein. The table lists roughly 350,000 distinct CDR3 sequences, approximately 10% of them singletons. Material: PBMCs from the stem cell graft donor, obtained from the stem cell graft. Receptors were obtained from a human donor who donated a stem cell graft to a child with acute lymphoblastic leukemia. Both conserved end residues are part of each CDR3. Rows give clone size only sometimes, using once, few, many, or a class for an expanded clone.

TRBJ2-1 . TRBV4-3 CASSQYPESEQFF
TRBJ1-3 few TRBV7-9 CASSLNWGSTIYF
TRBJ2-5 many TRBV20-1 CSARGAQGSGETQYF
TRBJ2-1 many TRBV20-1 CSARGLAGARNEQFF
TRBJ1-2 few TRBV19 CASRPQSGGYTF
TRBJ2-5 many TRBV5-1 CASIGSGGAGETQYF
TRBJ1-2 few TRBV20-1 CSARFRVDGYTF
TRBJ1-6 few TRBV6-6 CASKGQGNSPLHF
TRBJ1-1 . TRBV29-1 CSVERNTEAFF
TRBJ2-5 . TRBV27 CASSPRPPETQYF
TRBJ2-1 . TRBV6-1 CASSRTSGRPLGQFF
TRBJ2-5 . TRBV5-1 CASSLGGSKQETQYF
TRBJ1-1 . TRBV3-1 CASTGQGRMNTEAFF
TRBJ2-2 many TRBV7-8 CASSQYANTGELFF
TRBJ2-3 few TRBV5-1 CASSLGRSSGTTDTQYF
TRBJ1-5 . TRBV12-3/TRBV12-4 CASTAYSNQPQHF
TRBJ2-7 . TRBV28 CASSIRRLAGASYEQYF
TRBJ1-2 many TRBV29-1 CSVVRPTDYGYTF
TRBJ2-7 few TRBV6-1 CASSGAGGPYEQYF
TRBJ2-7 many TRBV7-2 CASSLEAGGPYEQYF
TRBJ2-1 . TRBV25-1 CASRGTSGRAVHNEQFF
TRBJ2-2 many TRBV9 CASSVAGRGTHTGELFF
TRBJ2-2 few TRBV3-1 CASYPRGTSGIDTGELFF
TRBJ1-5 few TRBV6-1 CASSESARLNQPQHF
TRBJ1-2 . TRBV27 CASSFWQGAGYTF
TRBJ2-5 few TRBV6-5 CASSYSIAGSLRGQETQYF
TRBJ2-7 many TRBV11-3 CASSGTSGYEQYF
TRBJ2-5 many TRBV7-3 CASSVQGSGETQYF
TRBJ1-2 many TRBV12-3/TRBV12-4 CASSFTGEEGYTF
TRBJ1-1 . TRBV4-1 CASSQEKGMNTEAFF
TRBJ2-3 . TRBV4-1 CASRKREGSTDTQYF
TRBJ2-5 few TRBV20-1 CSAPRSKTQYF
TRBJ2-3 few TRBV20-1 CRIPGLDTQYF
TRBJ2-2 few TRBV11-1 CASSSPSGPNTGELFF
TRBJ1-4 few TRBV7-9 CASSLLETAANEKLFF
TRBJ2-2 . TRBV5-1 CASSLQAVTGELFF
TRBJ2-3 few TRBV12-3/TRBV12-4 CASSPGTSGLQNTQYF
TRBJ1-1 few TRBV9 CASSGRTDWAEAFF
TRBJ1-4 few TRBV4-1 CASSQAGGINEKLFF
TRBJ2-5 many TRBV7-2 CASSPLGLARAQETQYF
TRBJ2-1 few TRBV2 CASSPDREPYNEQFF
TRBJ1-1 many TRBV20-1 CSAPYSGSTEAFF
TRBJ2-2 few TRBV19 CASSIVALTGELFF
TRBJ2-2 few TRBV27 CASSFQTNTGELFF
TRBJ2-2 . TRBV12-3/TRBV12-4 CASSFGQGIAGELFF
TRBJ2-7 few TRBV3-1 CASSGAAVQYF
TRBJ2-3 few TRBV5-1 CASGPGADTQYF
TRBJ2-7 . TRBV11-1 CASSPRRGTGGTYEQYF
TRBJ2-1 . TRBV12-3/TRBV12-4 CASTTPGLAEHNEQFF
TRBJ1-2 . TRBV19 CASAIGVPYGYTF
TRBJ2-7 many TRBV12-3/TRBV12-4 CASSSSAYEQYF
TRBJ1-1 many TRBV9 CAPDRGNTEAFF